This T cell receptor (beta chain) was sequenced in a study of T cells after yellow fever vaccination. Comment on this clonotype: Its specificity is unknown.

Whole-study results and caveats: Clonotypes appearing in both CD4 and CD8 compartments existed, and their share was small. Reappearing after the booster were most of the clones from primary vaccination (almost 97% CD4, 85% to 90% CD8).

TCRdb used MiXCR to reprocess the 5' RACE reads, holding one entry per CDR3 protein. The sample carries hundreds of thousands of distinct CDR3 sequences, approximately 13% recorded once. Source: PBMCs, taken on the day of the yellow fever booster vaccination. The origin of this receptor is a young man who received the YFV17D yellow fever vaccine.

The CDR3 sequence: CASSLHQGLYEQYF. Written as DNA, the CDR3 is TGCGCCAGCAGCTTGCATCAGGGTCTCTACGAGCAGTACTTC. The V gene is TRBV5-1, the J gene TRBJ2-7, with a possible D match to TRBD1 (5 bases). This CDR3 region has 14 residues. Germline lookup yields CDR1 SGHRS and CDR2 YFSETQ. V was trimmed by 1 base and J by 3 bases, leaving 11 bases between them.